This TCR beta chain was sequenced for a study of T cell responses to AZD1222 COVID-19 vaccine. Germline values: CDR1 LGHDT, CDR2 YNNKEL (reference sequence). V was cut by 4 bases and J by 6 bases, with 12 bases left in between. The CDR3 loop spans 13 amino acids. General study results and limits: Sampled repertoires all dated from after the peak T cell response.

Analyses pooled second doses at about 4 or about 12 weeks. Note on this clone: Its matching antigen is unknown.

Libraries were prepared by immunoSEQ multiplex PCR; TCRdb keeps only in-frame clonotypes and omits some of them. The repertoire holds 150,000 to 200,000 clones, around 89% seen once, with 4.3% in the top ten. This TCR was recovered from an adult who received the AZD1222 COVID-19 vaccine. Material: peripheral blood, obtained 28 days after the second AZD1222 dose. V is TRBV3-1 (or the pseudogene TRBV3-2) and J is TRBJ1-1; D call uncertain. Here the CDR3 reads CASSREGRAEAFF. CDR3 bases: TGTGCCAGCAGCCGCGAGGGAAGGGCTGAAGCTTTCTTT.